The next 19 T cell receptor beta chains were all read from a single sample in a study of technical replicates of blood from a few donors. Profiling relied on immunoSEQ multiplex PCR, and the TCRdb table lists in-frame clones only, not all of them. The data show around 80,000 clones, with 94% seen just once and 0.39% held by the top ten. What was sequenced was T cells isolated from PBMCs. Receptors originate from a human donor in good health.

The CDR3 loop reads CASSLGSRGDYGYTF. CDR3 coding DNA: TGTGCCAGCAGCTTAGGATCCCGGGGAGACTATGGCTACACCTTC. The chain links TRBV7-8 to TRBJ1-2; the D is unclear. The V gene's germline CDR1 is SGHVS and CDR2 FQNEAQ. The CDR3 runs to 15 residues. The V end lost 1 base, the J end lost 3 bases, and 12 bases lay between the germline ends. Full variable domain (remainder filled in from reference TRBV7-8 and TRBJ1-2): GAGVSQSPRYKVAKRGQDVALRCDPISGHVSLFWYQQALGQGPEFLTYFQNEAQLDKSGLPSDRFFAERPEGSVSTLKIQRTQQEDSAVYLCASSLGSRGDYGYTFGSGTRLTVV.

V is TRBV28 and J is TRBJ2-7; a possible D gene is TRBD1 (6 bases). CDR1 is MDHEN and CDR2 is SYDVKM in the germline V gene. Trimming left V 4 bases short and J 3 bases short, with 13 bases between. The CDR3 totals 14 residues. The CDR3 region is CASSSPRGYYEQYF. DNA of the CDR3: TGTGCCAGCAGTTCACCGAGGGGGTACTACGAGCAGTACTTC.

V and J are TRBV14 and TRBJ2-7, with 7 nucleotides matching TRBD1. The germline V gene encodes CDR1 SGHDN and CDR2 FVKESK. The ends lost 4 bases at V and 3 bases at J; junction bases unmatched: 9. CDR3 length: 15 amino acids. CDR3 loop: CASSPTGKVDYEQYF. The CDR3 DNA sequence: TGTGCCAGCAGCCCGACAGGGAAAGTGGACTACGAGCAGTACTTC.

V usage is TRBV9 and J usage is TRBJ2-2; 8 bases agree with TRBD2. The J segment lost 1 base and the V segment lost 0 bases, leaving 2 bases of the junction unmatched. This CDR3 contains 16 residues. Germline CDR1 reads SGDLS; CDR2 reads YYNGEE. The CDR3 nucleotides read TGTGCCAGCAGCGTAGGTAGCGGGGTGAACACCGGGGAGCTGTTTTTT. It specifies CASSVGSGVNTGELFF.

This clone occurred a few times. The chain carries TRBV30 and TRBJ2-7; D is perhaps TRBD1 (5 bases). Germline CDR1 is GTSNPN and CDR2 is SVGIG (reference sequence). The V and J ends lost 4 bases and 0 bases respectively, with 13 bases between them. This CDR3 has 14 residues. In DNA, the CDR3 is TGTGCCTGGAATAACAGACAGAGCTCCTACGAGCAGTACTTC. Protein product: CAWNNRQSSYEQYF.

The chain combines TRBV30 with TRBJ1-1; D gene uncertain. Trimming removed 0 bases at V and 4 bases at J, with 15 bases between. The CDR3 runs to 15 residues. CDR1 GTSNPN and CDR2 SVGIG come from the germline V gene (reference sequence). CDR3: CAWSVTAGGATEAFF. The CDR3 DNA follows: TGTGCCTGGAGTGTAACGGCGGGAGGTGCCACTGAAGCTTTCTTT.

V and J are TRBV9 and TRBJ2-1; TRBD2 matches 15 bases. The CDR3 runs to 19 residues. V shed 5 bases, J shed 4 bases, and the junction held 13 bases outside the gene matches. Germline V gene data show CDR1 as SGDLS and CDR2 as YYNGEE. The CDR3 sequence is CASSDPRTSGRARYNEQFF. CDR3 bases: TGTGCCAGCAGTGACCCTCGGACTAGCGGGAGGGCCCGGTACAATGAGCAGTTCTTC.

The chain's CDR3 is CAQAQGPYEQYF. The CDR3 DNA reads TGTGCTCAGGCGCAGGGTCCCTACGAGCAGTACTTC. This chain links TRBV30 with TRBJ2-7; D is possibly TRBD1 (5 bases). From germline, CDR1 is GTSNPN and CDR2 SVGIG (reference sequence). This CDR3 is 12 amino acids long.

This clone was detected only once. In DNA form, the CDR3 reads TGTGCCAGCATGGCAGGGGGTCCTAACTATGGCTACACCTTC. Translated, it gives CASMAGGPNYGYTF. The genes are TRBV7-9 and TRBJ1-2; 7 positions agree with TRBD1. Germline CDR1 is SEHNR and CDR2 is FQNEAQ (reference sequence). The CDR3 covers 14 residues. V shed 7 bases and J 0 bases; nucleotides not matched to a gene: 5.

The chain joins TRBV9 to TRBJ2-2; 10 bases match TRBD2. CDR3 size: 16 residues. CDR1 is SGDLS and CDR2 is YYNGEE in the germline V gene. V trimming: 4 bases; J trimming: 0 bases; junction bases outside the gene matches: 3. The CDR3 loop reads CASSTGLAANTGELFF. The CDR3 bases are TGTGCCAGCAGCACCGGACTAGCGGCGAACACCGGGGAGCTGTTTTTT.

CDR3 amino acids: CSVLSGTGAYEQYF. The CDR3 DNA reads TGCAGCGTTCTTTCCGGGACAGGGGCCTACGAGCAGTACTTC. The V and J genes are TRBV29-1 and TRBJ2-7, with TRBD1 matching over 10 bases. From germline, CDR1 is SQVTM and CDR2 ANQGSEA. The CDR3 has 14 amino acids. With V trimmed by 5 bases and J by 2 bases, 6 bases remained unmatched.

This clone has just one count. This chain uses TRBV19 with TRBJ2-3; 8 positions agree with TRBD2. Germline V CDR1 and CDR2: LNHDA, SQIVND (reference sequence). This CDR3 comprises 18 residues. V was pared by 1 base and J by 2 bases, with 11 bases of the junction left unmatched. CDR3 in DNA: TGTGCCAGTAGTATAGTAGGGGTAACTAGCGGATTCACAGATACGCAGTATTTT. Protein sequence: CASSIVGVTSGFTDTQYF.

The chain combines TRBV18 with TRBJ1-5; TRBD1 might be the D (5 bases). V was clipped by 3 bases and J by 1 base, with 13 bases between them. The CDR3 consists of 16 residues. The germline CDR1 and CDR2 sequences are KGHSH and LQKENI. The CDR3 region has the DNA TGTGCCAGCTCACCTTCGGGGGAAGGAAGCAATCAGCCCCAGCATTTT. It is translated as CASSPSGEGSNQPQHF.

The chain links TRBV5-1 to TRBJ2-5; tentative D call: TRBD2 (6 bases). Deletions cut 4 bases from V and 1 base from J, with 14 bases between. This CDR3 comprises 15 residues. Germline CDR1 and CDR2: SGHRS and YFSETQ. Here the CDR3 reads CASSRDFMAQETQYF. For the CDR3, the DNA is TGCGCCAGCAGCCGGGACTTCATGGCCCAAGAGACCCAGTACTTC.

The rearrangement uses TRBV28 and TRBJ1-1, with D unclear. Trimming left V 3 bases short and J 0 bases short, with 8 bases between. From germline, CDR1 is MDHEN and CDR2 SYDVKM. The CDR3 is made up of 14 amino acids. CDR3 nucleotides: TGTGCCAGCAGTTTGGAGGCGGTGAACACTGAAGCTTTCTTT. Amino acid sequence: CASSLEAVNTEAFF. Variable domain in full (rest from reference TRBV28 and TRBJ1-1): DVKVTQSSRYLVKRTGEKVFLECVQDMDHENMFWYRQDPGLGLRLIYFSYDVKMKEKGDIPEGYSVSREKKERFSLILESASTNQTSMYLCASSLEAVNTEAFFGQGTRLTVV.

This clone was observed a handful of times. The J gene is TRBJ1-5, the V gene TRBV28; unclear D gene. Trimming left V 6 bases short and J 1 base short, with 4 bases between. Germline loops: CDR1 MDHEN, CDR2 SYDVKM. The CDR3 sequence is 12 residues long. The DNA for the CDR3 is TGTGCCAGCAGGAGCAGCAATCAGCCCCAGCATTTT. It encodes CASRSSNQPQHF.

This chain uses TRBV18 with TRBJ2-7; 9 bases fit TRBD2. The germline V gene has CDR1 KGHSH and CDR2 LQKENI. The CDR3 covers 16 residues. Trimming at V came to 6 bases and at J to 11 bases, leaving 20 bases not matched to a gene. CDR3 region: CASSQGLAGGVLREYF. CDR3 sequence (DNA): TGTGCCAGCTCTCAGGGACTAGCAGGGGGTGTTCTTCGAGAGTACTTC. Based on the CDR3 plus reference TRBV18 and TRBJ2-7, the full variable domain is NAGVMQNPRHLVRRRGQEARLRCSPMKGHSHVYWYRQLPEEGLKFMVYLQKENIIDESGMPKERFSAEFPKEGPSILRIQQVVRGDSAAYFCASSQGLAGGVLREYFGPGTRLTVT.

The chain carries TRBV28 and TRBJ2-1; the match to TRBD1 covers 11 bases. CDR1 and CDR2 (germline): MDHEN, SYDVKM. With 6 bases clipped from V and 2 bases from J, the junction kept 3 bases outside the gene matches. CDR3 length: 15 residues. CDR3 sequence (DNA): TGTGCCAGCAGGTGGGACAGGGGGGCCTACAATGAGCAGTTCTTC. It specifies CASRWDRGAYNEQFF.

The chain links TRBV30 to TRBJ1-1, with D hard to call. This CDR3 is 14 amino acids long. Germline V CDR1 and CDR2: GTSNPN, SVGIG (reference sequence). Between the trimmed V and J ends, which lost 5 bases and 0 bases, there was a span of 13 bases. The CDR3 region is CAWSLNRVNTEAFF. The CDR3 DNA sequence: TGTGCCTGGTCCTTAAACCGGGTGAACACTGAAGCTTTCTTT.